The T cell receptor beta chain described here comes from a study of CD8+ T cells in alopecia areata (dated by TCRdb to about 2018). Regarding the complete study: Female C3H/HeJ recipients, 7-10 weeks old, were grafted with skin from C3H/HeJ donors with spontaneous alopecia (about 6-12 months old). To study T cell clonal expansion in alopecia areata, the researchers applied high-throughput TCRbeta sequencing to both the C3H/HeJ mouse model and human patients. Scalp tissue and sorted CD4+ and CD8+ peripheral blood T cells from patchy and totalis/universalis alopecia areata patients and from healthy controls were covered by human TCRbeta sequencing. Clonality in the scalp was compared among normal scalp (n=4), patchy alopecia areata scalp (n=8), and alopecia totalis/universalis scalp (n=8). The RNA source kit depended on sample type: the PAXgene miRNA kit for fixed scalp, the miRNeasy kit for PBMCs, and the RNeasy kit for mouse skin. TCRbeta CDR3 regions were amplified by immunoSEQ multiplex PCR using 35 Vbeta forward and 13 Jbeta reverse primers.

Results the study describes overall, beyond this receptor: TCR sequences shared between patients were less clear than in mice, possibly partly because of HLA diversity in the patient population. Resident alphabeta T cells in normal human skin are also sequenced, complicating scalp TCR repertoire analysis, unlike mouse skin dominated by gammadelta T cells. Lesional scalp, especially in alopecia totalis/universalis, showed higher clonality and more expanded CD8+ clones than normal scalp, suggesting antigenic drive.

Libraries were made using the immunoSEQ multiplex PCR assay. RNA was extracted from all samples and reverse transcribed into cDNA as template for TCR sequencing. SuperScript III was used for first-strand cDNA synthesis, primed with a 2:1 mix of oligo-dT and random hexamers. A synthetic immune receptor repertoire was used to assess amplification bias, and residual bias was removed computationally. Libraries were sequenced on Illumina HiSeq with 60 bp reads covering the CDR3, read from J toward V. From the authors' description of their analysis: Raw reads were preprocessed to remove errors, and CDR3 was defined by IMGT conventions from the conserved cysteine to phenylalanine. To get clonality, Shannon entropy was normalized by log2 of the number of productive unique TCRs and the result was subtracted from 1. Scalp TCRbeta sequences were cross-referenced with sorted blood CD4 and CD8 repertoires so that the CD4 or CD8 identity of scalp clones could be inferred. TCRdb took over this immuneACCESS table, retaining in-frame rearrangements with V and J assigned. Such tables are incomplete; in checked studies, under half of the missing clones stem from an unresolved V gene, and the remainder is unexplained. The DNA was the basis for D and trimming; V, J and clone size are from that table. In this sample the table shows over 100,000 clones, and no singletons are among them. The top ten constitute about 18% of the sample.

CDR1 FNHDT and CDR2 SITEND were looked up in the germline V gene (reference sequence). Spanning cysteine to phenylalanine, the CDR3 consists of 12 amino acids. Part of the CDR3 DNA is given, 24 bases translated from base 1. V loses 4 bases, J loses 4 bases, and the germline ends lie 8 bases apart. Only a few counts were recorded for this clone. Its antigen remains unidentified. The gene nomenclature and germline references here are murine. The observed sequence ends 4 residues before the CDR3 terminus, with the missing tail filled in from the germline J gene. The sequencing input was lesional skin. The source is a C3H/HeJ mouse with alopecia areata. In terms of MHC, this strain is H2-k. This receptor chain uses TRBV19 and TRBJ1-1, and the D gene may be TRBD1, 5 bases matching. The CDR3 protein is CASSSDSTEVFF. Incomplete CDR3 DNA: TGTGCCAGCAGTTCTGACAGCACA.